The rows below give T cell receptor beta chains drawn from one sample of a study of T cell responses to AZD1222 COVID-19 vaccine. This table comes from immunoSEQ multiplex PCR, and its TCRdb copy is limited to in-frame clones, with some not included. The sample holds more than 100,000 clones, 90% seen once. The material was peripheral blood, obtained on day 0 of AZD1222 vaccination. The source is an adult in good health. The CDR3 runs from the conserved cysteine through the conserved F or W. D genes are given only for firm matches. Rows may omit the clone size; those that give it use once, few, many or a size class.

TRBJ2-7,medium-sized,TRBV19,-,TGTGCCAGTAGTATATCCCTTGGGAGCGAGCAGTACTTC,CASSISLGSEQYF
TRBJ2-1,-,TRBV5-6,-,TGTGCCAGCAGCTTGGGTCTTGGGCGCGGTGAGCAGTTCTTC,CASSLGLGRGEQFF
TRBJ2-3,-,TRBV5-5,TRBD2,TGTGCCAGCAGCCCACTACCGACTAGCCGAAGCACAGATACGCAGTATTTT,CASSPLPTSRSTDTQYF
TRBJ1-6,-,TRBV6-5,TRBD1,TGTGCCAGCAGTTACCCCCTGGGACAGTTACTCCACTTT,CASSYPLGQLLHF
TRBJ1-2,-,TRBV6-6,-,TGTGCCAGCAGCCCAGGCGGGACCTATGGCTACACCTTC,CASSPGGTYGYTF
TRBJ1-3,once,TRBV7-8,-,TGTGCCAGCAGCTTAGCGGTGAACACCATATATTTT,CASSLAVNTIYF
TRBJ2-5,-,TRBV6-5,-,TGTGCCAGCAGAGTGACCACAATCGCGGAGACCCAGTACTTC,CASRVTTIAETQYF
TRBJ2-2,-,TRBV7-9,TRBD2,TGTGCCAGCACCGTAACACTAGCGGGGGGCCCCGGGGAGCTGTTTTTT,CASTVTLAGGPGELFF
TRBJ1-2,few,TRBV5-6,TRBD1,TGTGCCAGCAGCCCGGGACAGCTCGCTAACTATGGCTACACCTTC,CASSPGQLANYGYTF
TRBJ2-1,-,TRBV6-4,TRBD2,TGTGCCAGCAGTTCACTAGCGGGGGAATATAATGAGCAGTTCTTC,CASSSLAGEYNEQFF
TRBJ1-2,-,TRBV5-1,-,TGCGCCAGCAGCTTGGAGAGGTTTGGCTACACCTTC,CASSLERFGYTF
TRBJ2-7,-,TRBV5-1,TRBD2,TGCGCCAGCAGCTTGGTCGTTAGCGGGTCCTACGAGCAGTACTTC,CASSLVVSGSYEQYF
TRBJ1-2,-,TRBV29-1,-,TGCAGCGTTGTTGCGGGCTGGGGCTACACCTTC,CSVVAGWGYTF
TRBJ2-1,-,TRBV5-5,TRBD2,TGTGCCAGCAGCCGCCCGCCGGGCGGGGGGGACAATGAGCAGTTCTTC,CASSRPPGGGDNEQFF
TRBJ2-1,-,TRBV9,TRBD2,TGTGCCAGCAGCGTAGATGTAGGGTCTAGCGGGGGGATATACAATGAGCAGTTCTTC,CASSVDVGSSGGIYNEQFF
TRBJ1-2,-,TRBV5-1,-,TGCGCCAGCAGCCTCGCTCGGGACCGATCCAATGGCTACACCTTC,CASSLARDRSNGYTF
TRBJ2-2,-,TRBV3-1/TRBV3-2,TRBD2,TGTGCCAGCAGCCCCCAGGGGTCGCGGGGGGGCGACGGGGAGCTGTTTTTT,CASSPQGSRGGDGELFF
TRBJ1-2,-,TRBV7-2,TRBD1,TGTGCCAGCAGCTCCAGCCCTTTGACAGGGGCGGGAGGCTACACCTTC,CASSSSPLTGAGGYTF
TRBJ2-7,-,TRBV28,-,TGTGCCAGCAGCCACTCAGGGGAAGAGCAGTACTTC,CASSHSGEEQYF
TRBJ1-4,-,TRBV4-2,-,TGTGCCAGCAGCCAGACACACGGGGGGTTAAATGAAAAACTGTTTTTT,CASSQTHGGLNEKLFF
TRBJ1-2,-,TRBV27,-,TGTGCCAGCAGTTTCAAAACCGGGCCGCCCACCTATGGCTACACCTTC,CASSFKTGPPTYGYTF
TRBJ2-2,-,TRBV12-3/TRBV12-4,-,TGTGCCAGCACCCCCGGACCGGCCGGGGAGCTGTTTTTT,CASTPGPAGELFF
TRBJ2-3,once,TRBV7-6,-,TGTGCCAGCAGCCGCACGACTAGGAGGAATCCAGATACGCAGTATTTT,CASSRTTRRNPDTQYF
TRBJ2-1,-,TRBV4-1,-,TGCGCCAGCAGCCAAGACAGGGGTGAGTTCTACAATGAGCAGTTCTTC,CASSQDRGEFYNEQFF
TRBJ1-5,-,TRBV28,-,TGTGCCAGCAGTTTGGACAGCTTGGATGGTCAGCCCCAGCATTTT,CASSLDSLDGQPQHF
TRBJ1-2,once,TRBV23-1,-,TGCGCCAGCAGTCAGACAGGAAACTATGGCTACACCTTC,CASSQTGNYGYTF
TRBJ2-1,-,TRBV4-1,-,TGCGCCAGCAGCCGTTCCCCGGACTCCAAGGCCTACAATGAGCAGTTCTTC,CASSRSPDSKAYNEQFF
TRBJ2-3,-,TRBV5-1,-,TGCGCCAGCAGCCTGGGCGCGGGGCGCGGTAGAGATACGCAGTATTTT,CASSLGAGRGRDTQYF
TRBJ2-4,-,TRBV6-2/TRBV6-3,-,TGTGCCAGCAGTTACTCGGGATTAGCCAAAAACATTCAGTACTTC,CASSYSGLAKNIQYF
TRBJ2-3,-,TRBV9,-,TGTGCCAGCAGCGTAGGCAGGGCCTCTAGCACAGATACGCAGTATTTT,CASSVGRASSTDTQYF